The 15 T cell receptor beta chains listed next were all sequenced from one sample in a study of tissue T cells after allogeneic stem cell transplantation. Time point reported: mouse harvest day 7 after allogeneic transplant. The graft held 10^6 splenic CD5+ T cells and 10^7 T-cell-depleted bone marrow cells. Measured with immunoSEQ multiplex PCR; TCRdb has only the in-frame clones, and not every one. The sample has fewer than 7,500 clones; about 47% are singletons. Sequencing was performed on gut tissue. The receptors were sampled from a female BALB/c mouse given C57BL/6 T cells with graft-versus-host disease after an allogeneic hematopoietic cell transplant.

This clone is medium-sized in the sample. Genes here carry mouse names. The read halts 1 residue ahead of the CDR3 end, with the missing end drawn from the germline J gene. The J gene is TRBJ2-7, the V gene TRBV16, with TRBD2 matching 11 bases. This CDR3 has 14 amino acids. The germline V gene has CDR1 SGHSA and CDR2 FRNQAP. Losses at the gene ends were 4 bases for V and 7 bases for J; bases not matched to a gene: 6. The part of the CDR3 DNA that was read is TGTGCAAGCAGCTACTGGGGGGGCGCGTTCGAACAGTAC. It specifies CASSYWGGAFEQY. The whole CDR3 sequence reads CASSYWGGAFEQYF.

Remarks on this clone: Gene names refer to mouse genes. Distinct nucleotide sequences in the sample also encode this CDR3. This chain's CDR3 is CAWSLGRGNSDYTF. Partial CDR3 DNA: TGTGCCTGGAGTCTAGGCAGGGGAAACTCCGACTACACC. V gene TRBV31 combines with J gene TRBJ1-2; tentatively, D is TRBD1 (6 bases). The read ends 1 residue early relative to the CDR3; the germline J gene fills the gap. Germline assignment: CDR1 GKSSPN and CDR2 SITVG. The CDR3 runs to 14 residues. The V end lost 0 bases, the J end lost 1 base, and 9 bases lay between the germline ends.

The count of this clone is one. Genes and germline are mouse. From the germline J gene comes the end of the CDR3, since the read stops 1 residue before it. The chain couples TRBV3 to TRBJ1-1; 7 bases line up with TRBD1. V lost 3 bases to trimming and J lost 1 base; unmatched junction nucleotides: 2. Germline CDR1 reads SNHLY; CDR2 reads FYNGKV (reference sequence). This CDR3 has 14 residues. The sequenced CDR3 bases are TGTGCCAGCAGCTTCGGGACAGAAAACACAGAAGTCTTC. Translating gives CASSFGTENTEVF. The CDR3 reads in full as CASSFGTENTEVFF.

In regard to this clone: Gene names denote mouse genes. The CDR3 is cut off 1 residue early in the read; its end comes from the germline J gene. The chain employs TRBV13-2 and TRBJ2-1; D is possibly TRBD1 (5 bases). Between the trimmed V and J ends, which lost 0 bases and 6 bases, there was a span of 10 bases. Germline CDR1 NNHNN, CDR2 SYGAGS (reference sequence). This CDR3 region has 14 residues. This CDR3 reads CASGDASGIAEQFF. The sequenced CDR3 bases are TGTGCCAGCGGTGATGCGTCAGGGATTGCTGAGCAGTTC.

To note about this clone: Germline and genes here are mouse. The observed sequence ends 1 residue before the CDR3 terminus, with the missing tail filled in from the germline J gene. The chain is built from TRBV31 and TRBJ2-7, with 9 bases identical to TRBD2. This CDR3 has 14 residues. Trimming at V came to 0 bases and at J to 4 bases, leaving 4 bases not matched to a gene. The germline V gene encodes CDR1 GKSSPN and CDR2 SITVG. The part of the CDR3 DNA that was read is TGTGCCTGGAGTCTAGGACTGGGGTCTTATGAACAGTAC. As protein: CAWSLGLGSYEQY. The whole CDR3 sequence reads CAWSLGLGSYEQYF.

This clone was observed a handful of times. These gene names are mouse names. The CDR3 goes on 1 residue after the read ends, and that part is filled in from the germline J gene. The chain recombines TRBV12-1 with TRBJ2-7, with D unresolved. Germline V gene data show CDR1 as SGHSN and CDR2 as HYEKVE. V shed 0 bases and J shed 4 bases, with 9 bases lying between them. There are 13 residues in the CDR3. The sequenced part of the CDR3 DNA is TGTGCCAGCTCTCTCTCGCCCTCTTATGAACAGTAC. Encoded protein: CASSLSPSYEQY. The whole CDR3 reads CASSLSPSYEQYF.

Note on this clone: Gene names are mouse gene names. Here the CDR3 reads CASSLGGGGQNTLYF. The covered CDR3 bases are TGTGCCAGCAGTCTGGGGGGGGGAGGTCAAAACACCTTGTAC. The rearrangement uses TRBV26 and TRBJ2-4; TRBD2 matches at 7 bases. The CDR3 end is not reached by the read, which stops 1 residue before it; the germline J gene fills it in. V gave up 2 bases and J gave up 1 base; unmatched junction bases: 3. The CDR3 has 15 amino acids. CDR1 is KGHPV and CDR2 is FQNQEV in the germline V gene (reference sequence).

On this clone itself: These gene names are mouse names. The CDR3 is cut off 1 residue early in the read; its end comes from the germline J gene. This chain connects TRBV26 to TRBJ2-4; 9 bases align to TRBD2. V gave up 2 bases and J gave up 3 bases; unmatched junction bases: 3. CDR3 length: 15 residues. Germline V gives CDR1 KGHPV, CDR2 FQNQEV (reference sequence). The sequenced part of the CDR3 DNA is TGTGCCAGCAGTCTGCGGTGGGGGGGCCAAAACACCTTGTAC. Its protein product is CASSLRWGGQNTLY. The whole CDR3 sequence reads CASSLRWGGQNTLYF.

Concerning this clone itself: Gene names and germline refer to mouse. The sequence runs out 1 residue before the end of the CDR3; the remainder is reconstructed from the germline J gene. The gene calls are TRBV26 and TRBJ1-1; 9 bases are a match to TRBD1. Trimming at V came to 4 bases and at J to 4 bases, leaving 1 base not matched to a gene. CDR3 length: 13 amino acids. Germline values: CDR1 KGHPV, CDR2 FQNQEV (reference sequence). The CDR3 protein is CASSRTGATEVFF. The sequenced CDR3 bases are TGTGCCAGCAGTCGGACAGGGGCCACAGAAGTCTTC.

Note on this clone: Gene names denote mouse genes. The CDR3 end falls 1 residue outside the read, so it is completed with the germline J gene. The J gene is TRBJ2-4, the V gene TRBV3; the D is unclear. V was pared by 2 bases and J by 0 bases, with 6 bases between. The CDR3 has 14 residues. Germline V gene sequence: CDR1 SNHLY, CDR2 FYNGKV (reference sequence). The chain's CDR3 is CASSLWASQNTLYF. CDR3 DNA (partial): TGTGCCAGCAGCTTATGGGCCAGTCAAAACACCTTGTAC.

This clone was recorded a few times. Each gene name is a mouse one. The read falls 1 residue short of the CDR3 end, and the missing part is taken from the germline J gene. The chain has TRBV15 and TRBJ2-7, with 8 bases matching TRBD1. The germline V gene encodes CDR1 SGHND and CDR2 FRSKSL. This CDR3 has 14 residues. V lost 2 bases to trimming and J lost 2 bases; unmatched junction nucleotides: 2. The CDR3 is CASSLQDRAYEQYF. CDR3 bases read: TGTGCCAGCAGTTTACAGGACAGGGCCTATGAACAGTAC.

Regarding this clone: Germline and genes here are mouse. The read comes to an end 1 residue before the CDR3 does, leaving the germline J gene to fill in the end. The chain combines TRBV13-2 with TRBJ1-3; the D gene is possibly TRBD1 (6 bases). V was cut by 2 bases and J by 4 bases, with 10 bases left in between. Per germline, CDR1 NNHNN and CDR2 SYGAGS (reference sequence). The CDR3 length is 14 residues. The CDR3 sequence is CASGDSGVGNTLYF. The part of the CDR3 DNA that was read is TGTGCCAGCGGTGACTCAGGGGTAGGAAATACGCTCTAT.

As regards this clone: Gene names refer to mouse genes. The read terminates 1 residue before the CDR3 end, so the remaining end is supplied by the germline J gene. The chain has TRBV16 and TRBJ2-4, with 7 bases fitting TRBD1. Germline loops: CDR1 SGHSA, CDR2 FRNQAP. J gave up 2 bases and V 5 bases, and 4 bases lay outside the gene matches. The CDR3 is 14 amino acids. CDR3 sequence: CASSPDRDQNTLYF. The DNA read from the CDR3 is TGTGCAAGCAGCCCCGACAGGGATCAAAACACCTTGTAC.

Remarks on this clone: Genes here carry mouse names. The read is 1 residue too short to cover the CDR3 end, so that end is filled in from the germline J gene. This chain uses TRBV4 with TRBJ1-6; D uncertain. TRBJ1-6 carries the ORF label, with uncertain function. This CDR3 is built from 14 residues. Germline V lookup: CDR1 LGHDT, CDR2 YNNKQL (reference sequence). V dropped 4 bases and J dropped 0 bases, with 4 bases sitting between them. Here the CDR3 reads CASSFYSYNSPLYF. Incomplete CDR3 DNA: TGTGCCAGCAGCTTTTATTCCTATAATTCGCCCCTCTAC.

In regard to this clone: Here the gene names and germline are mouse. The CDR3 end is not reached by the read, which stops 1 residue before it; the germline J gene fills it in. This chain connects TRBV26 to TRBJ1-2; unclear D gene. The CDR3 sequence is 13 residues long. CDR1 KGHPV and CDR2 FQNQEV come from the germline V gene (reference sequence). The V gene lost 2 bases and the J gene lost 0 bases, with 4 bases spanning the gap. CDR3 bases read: TGTGCCAGCAGTCTGATGCCAAACTCCGACTACACC. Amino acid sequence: CASSLMPNSDYT. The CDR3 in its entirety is CASSLMPNSDYTF.